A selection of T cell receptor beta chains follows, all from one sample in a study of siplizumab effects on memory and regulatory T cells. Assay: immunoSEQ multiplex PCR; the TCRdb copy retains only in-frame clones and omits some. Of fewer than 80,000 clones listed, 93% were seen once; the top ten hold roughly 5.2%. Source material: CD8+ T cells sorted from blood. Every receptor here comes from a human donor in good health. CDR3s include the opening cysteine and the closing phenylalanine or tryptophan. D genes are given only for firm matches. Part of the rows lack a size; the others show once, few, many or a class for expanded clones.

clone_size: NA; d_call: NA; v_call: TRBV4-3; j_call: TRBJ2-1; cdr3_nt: TGCGCCAGCAGCGAAAGTTTTTTTACAGGGAATGAGCAGTTCTTC; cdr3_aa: CASSESFFTGNEQFF
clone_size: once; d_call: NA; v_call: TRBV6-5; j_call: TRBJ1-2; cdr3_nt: TGTGCCAGCACTTCGGGCCAAGAGTATGGCTACACCTTC; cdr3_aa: CASTSGQEYGYTF
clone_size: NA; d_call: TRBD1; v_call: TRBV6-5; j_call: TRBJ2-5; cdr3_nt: TGTGCCAGCAGTTTTGGACAGGCTATCCAAGAGACCCAGTACTTC; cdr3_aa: CASSFGQAIQETQYF
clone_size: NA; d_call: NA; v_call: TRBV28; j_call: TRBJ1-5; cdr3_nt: TGTGCCAGCAGTTTCAGGCAGGGCCATCAGCCCCAGCATTTT; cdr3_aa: CASSFRQGHQPQHF
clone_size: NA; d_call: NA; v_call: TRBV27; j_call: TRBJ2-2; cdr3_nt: TGTGCCAGCAGTACGCCGGGACAAACGAACACCGGGGAGCTGTTTTTT; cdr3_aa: CASSTPGQTNTGELFF
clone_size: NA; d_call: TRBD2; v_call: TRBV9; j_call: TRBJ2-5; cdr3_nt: TGTGCCAGCAGCGGCACTAGCGGGAGTGGGGAGACCCAGTACTTC; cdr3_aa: CASSGTSGSGETQYF
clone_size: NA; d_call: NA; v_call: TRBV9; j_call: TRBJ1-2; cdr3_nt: TGTGCCAGCAGCGTAGATGGGGGCTACACCTTC; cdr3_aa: CASSVDGGYTF
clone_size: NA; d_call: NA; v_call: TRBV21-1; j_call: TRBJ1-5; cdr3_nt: TGTGCCAGCAGCAAAGCCCAGAAAGAAATCACAGGGAAGTTTGGTCAGCCCCAGCATTTT; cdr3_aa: CASSKAQKEITGKFGQPQHF
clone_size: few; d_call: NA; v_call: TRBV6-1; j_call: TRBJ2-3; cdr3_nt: TGTGCCAGCGATTCTAGAGAAACAGATACGCAGTATTTT; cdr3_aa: CASDSRETDTQYF
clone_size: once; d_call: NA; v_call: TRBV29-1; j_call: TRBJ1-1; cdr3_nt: TGCAGCGTTGCCGTGGGGTCCACTGAAGCTTTCTTT; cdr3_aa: CSVAVGSTEAFF
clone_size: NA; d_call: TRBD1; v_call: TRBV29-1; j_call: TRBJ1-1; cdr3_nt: TGCAGCGTTAAGGGATCCCCCGGGACAGGGGTCGTGAACACTGAAGCTTTCTTT; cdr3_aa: CSVKGSPGTGVVNTEAFF
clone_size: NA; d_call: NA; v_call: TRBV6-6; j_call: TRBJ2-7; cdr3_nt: TGTGCCAGCAGTGCATCTCAGGGAGGTCTAAACGAGCAGTACTTC; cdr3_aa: CASSASQGGLNEQYF
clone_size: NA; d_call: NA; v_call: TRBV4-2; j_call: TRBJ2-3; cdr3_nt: TGTGCCAGCAGCCAAGATTGGGCTAGCACAGATACGCAGTATTTT; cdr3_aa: CASSQDWASTDTQYF
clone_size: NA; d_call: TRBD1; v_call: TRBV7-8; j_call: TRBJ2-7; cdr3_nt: TGTGCCAGCAGCTTAATAGAGGGGGCGGCTTACGAGCAGTACTTC; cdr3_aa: CASSLIEGAAYEQYF
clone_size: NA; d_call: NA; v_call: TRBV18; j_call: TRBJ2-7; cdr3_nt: TGTGCCAGCTCACCACCGACCAGCCCAGACGAGCAGTACTTC; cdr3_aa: CASSPPTSPDEQYF
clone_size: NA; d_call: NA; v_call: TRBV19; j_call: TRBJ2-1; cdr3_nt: TGTGCCAGTAGTATAGATCCGGCAGGGCGTCCCTACAATGAGCAGTTCTTC; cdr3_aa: CASSIDPAGRPYNEQFF
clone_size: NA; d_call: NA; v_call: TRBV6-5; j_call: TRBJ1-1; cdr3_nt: TGTGCCAGCAGTTCCTCTTTGGCGGGGAACACTGAAGCTTTCTTT; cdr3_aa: CASSSSLAGNTEAFF
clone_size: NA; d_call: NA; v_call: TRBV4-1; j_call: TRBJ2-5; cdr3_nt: TGCGCCAGCAGCCTTACAACCATACAAGAGACCCAGTACTTC; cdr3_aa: CASSLTTIQETQYF
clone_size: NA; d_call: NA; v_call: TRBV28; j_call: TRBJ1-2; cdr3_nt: TGTGCCAGCAGTCTAGGGACCCTGAGGACCTTC; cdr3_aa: CASSLGTLRTF
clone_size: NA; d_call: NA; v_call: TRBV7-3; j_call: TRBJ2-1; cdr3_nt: TGTGCCAGCAGCTCCGAGGGGTATGAGCAGTTCTTC; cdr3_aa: CASSSEGYEQFF
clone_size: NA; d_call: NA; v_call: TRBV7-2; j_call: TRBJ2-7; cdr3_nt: TGTGCCAGCAGCTTAGTCGTTGGCGTTGAGCAGTACTTC; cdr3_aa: CASSLVVGVEQYF
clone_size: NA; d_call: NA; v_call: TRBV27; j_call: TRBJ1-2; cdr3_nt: TGTGCCAGCAGTCCGGGAGGGAAGAATGGCTACACCTTC; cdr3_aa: CASSPGGKNGYTF
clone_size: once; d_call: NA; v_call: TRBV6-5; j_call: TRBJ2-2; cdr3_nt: TGTGCCAGCAGTTACTTACTAGGAGGCATGGGGGAGCTGTTTTTT; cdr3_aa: CASSYLLGGMGELFF
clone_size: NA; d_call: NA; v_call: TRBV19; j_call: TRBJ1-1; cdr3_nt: TGTGCCAGTAGTATCGGTAGGAGCACTGAAGCTTTCTTT; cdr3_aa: CASSIGRSTEAFF
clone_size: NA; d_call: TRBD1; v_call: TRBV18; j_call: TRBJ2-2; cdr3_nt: TGTGCCAGCTCACCAATGGACAGGGTCCGAGGGGAGCTGTTTTTT; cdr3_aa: CASSPMDRVRGELFF
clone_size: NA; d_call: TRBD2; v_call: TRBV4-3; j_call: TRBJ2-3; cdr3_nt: TGCGCCAGCAGCCAAGATCCACTAGCGGGGGCCTACACAGATACGCAGTATTTT; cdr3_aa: CASSQDPLAGAYTDTQYF
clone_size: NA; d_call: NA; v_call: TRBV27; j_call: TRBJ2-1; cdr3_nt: TGTGCCAGCAGTGAATGGGGGGGCAGCTACAATGAGCAGTTCTTC; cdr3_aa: CASSEWGGSYNEQFF
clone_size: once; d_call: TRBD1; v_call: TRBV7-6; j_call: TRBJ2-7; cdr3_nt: TGTGCCAGCAGCCCCTCAGGGGGCGAAGACGAGCAGTACTTC; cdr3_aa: CASSPSGGEDEQYF
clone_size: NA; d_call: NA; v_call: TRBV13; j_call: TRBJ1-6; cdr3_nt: TGTGCCAGCAGCAATCCCCGGACAGCGAGCTCCTATAATTCACCCCTCCACTTT; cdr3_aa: CASSNPRTASSYNSPLHF
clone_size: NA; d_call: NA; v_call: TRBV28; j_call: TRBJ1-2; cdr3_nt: TGTGCCAGCAGTCCACTACAGGGAAGGGATGGCTACACCTTC; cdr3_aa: CASSPLQGRDGYTF
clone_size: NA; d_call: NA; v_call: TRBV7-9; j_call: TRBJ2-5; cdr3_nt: TGTGCCAGCAGCTTAGTACATCAGGTTGGGACCCAGTACTTC; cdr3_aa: CASSLVHQVGTQYF
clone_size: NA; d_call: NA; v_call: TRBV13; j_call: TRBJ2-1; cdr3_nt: TGTGCCAGCACCCAGACTAGTTCTTTAGGTGAGCAGTTCTTC; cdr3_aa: CASTQTSSLGEQFF
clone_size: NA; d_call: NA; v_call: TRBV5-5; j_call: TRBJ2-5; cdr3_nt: TGTGCCAGCAGCTTCGGACTCCCGGTGGACCAGTACTTC; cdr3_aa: CASSFGLPVDQYF
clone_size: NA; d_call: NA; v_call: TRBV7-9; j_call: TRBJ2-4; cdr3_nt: TGTGCCAGCAGCTGGGCATCCGGGACCCTCGGAAACATTCAGTACTTC; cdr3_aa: CASSWASGTLGNIQYF
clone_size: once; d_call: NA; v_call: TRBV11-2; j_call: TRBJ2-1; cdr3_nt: TGTGCCAGCAGCTTCGGTCGGGGACCCTACAATGAGCAGTTCTTC; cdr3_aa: CASSFGRGPYNEQFF
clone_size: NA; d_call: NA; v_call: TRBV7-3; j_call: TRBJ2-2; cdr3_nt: TGTGCCAGCAGCTTAAAGACCGGGGAGCTGTTTTTT; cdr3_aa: CASSLKTGELFF
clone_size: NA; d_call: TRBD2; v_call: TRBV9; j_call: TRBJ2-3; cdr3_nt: TGTGCCAGCAGCGTAGGTCACGCGGGGGGCCCGAGCACAGATACGCAGTATTTT; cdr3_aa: CASSVGHAGGPSTDTQYF
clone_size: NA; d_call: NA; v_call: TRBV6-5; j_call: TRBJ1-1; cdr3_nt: TGTGCCAGCAAGTACGGACTCAACACTGAAGCTTTCTTT; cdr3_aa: CASKYGLNTEAFF
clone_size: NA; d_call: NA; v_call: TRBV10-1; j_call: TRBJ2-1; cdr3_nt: TGCGCCAGCAGTGAGGTCCAGTTCTTC; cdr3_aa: CASSEVQFF
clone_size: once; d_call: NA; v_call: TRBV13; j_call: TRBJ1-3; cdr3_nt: TGTGCCAGCAGCTTAGTAGGTGGCACGGACTCTGGAAACACCATATATTTT; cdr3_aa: CASSLVGGTDSGNTIYF
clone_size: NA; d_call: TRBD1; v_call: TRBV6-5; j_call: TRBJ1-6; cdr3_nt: TGTGCCAGCAGTTACTCGGCCGCAGGGGGTAATTCACCCCTCCACTTT; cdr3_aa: CASSYSAAGGNSPLHF
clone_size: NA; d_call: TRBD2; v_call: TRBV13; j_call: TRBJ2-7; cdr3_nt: TGTGCCAGCGGAGAGGGGACTAGCTCCTACGAGCAGTACTTC; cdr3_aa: CASGEGTSSYEQYF
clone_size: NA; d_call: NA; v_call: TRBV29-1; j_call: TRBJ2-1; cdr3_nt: TGCAGCGTTGAAGCTCCCCGTGGCAATGAGCAGTTCTTC; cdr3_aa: CSVEAPRGNEQFF
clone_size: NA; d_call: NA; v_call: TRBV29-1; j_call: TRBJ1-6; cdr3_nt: TGCAGCGCCGGAGGGAGTTCACCCCTCCACTTT; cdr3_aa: CSAGGSSPLHF
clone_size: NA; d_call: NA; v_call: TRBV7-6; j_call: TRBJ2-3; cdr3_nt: TGTGCCAGCAGCTTAGACTTGGCAGATACGCAGTATTTT; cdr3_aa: CASSLDLADTQYF
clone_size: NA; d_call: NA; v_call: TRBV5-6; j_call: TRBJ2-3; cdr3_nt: TGTGCCAGCAGCATTGGACTGGGCACAGATACGCAGTATTTT; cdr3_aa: CASSIGLGTDTQYF
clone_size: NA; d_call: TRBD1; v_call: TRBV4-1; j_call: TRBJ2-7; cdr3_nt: TGCGCCAGCGGCAACGTTCCCGGGACAGGGGGCTACGAGCAGTACTTC; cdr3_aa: CASGNVPGTGGYEQYF
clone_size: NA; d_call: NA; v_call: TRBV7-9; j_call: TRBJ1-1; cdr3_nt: TGTGCCAGCGATACCGTGAACACTGAAGCTTTCTTT; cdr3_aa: CASDTVNTEAFF
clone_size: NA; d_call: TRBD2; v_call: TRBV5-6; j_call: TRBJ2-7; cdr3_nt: TGTGCCAGCAGCTTGTCTAGCGGGGAATACTACGAGCAGTACTTC; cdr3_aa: CASSLSSGEYYEQYF